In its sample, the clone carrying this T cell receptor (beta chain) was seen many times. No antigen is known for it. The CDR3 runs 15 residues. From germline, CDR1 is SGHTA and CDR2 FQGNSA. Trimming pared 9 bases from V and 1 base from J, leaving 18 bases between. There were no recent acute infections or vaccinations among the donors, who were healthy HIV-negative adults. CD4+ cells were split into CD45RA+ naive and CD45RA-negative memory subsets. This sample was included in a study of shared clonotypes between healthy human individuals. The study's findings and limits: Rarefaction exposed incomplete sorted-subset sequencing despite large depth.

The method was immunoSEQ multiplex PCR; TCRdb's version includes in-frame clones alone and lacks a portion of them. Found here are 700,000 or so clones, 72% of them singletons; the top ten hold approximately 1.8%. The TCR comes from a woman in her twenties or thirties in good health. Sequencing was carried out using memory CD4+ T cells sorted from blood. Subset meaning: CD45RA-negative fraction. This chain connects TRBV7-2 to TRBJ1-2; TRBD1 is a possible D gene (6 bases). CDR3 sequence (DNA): TGTGCCAGACCCCCTCCCACAGGGATTAACTATGGCTACACCTTC. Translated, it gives CARPPPTGINYGYTF.